The next 31 T cell receptor beta chains were all read from a single sample in a study of T-cell reconstitution after alpha-beta-depleted transplantation in children. Unique molecular identifiers were incorporated during preparation of the TCRbeta library. TCRdb called the PCR reads again in MiXCR, with one record for every CDR3 protein. Of around 500,000 distinct CDR3 sequences in the sample, about 23% were seen once. The sequenced sample was PBMCs, mostly from graft donor cells, obtained 360 days after TCRalphabeta/CD19-depleted stem cell transplant. Every receptor here comes from a boy under two years old who had a stem cell transplant for acute myeloid leukemia, so the T cells may come from the graft donor.

V and J are TRBV20-1 and TRBJ2-3; 8 bases map to TRBD2. Germline CDR1 is DFQATT and CDR2 is SNEGSKA (reference sequence). V dropped 3 bases and J dropped 0; count of bases not matched to a gene: 8. The CDR3 is made up of 16 amino acids. The CDR3 DNA reads as TGCAGTGCTAGCGGGGGGGGTCGCTATAGCACAGATACGCAGTATTTT. Its protein product is CSASGGGRYSTDTQYF.

In regard to this clonotype: An end of the junction differs from the germline gene, which may be a read error. The V gene is TRBV13, the J gene TRBJ2-7; D not resolved. CDR3 length: 13 amino acids. CDR1 and CDR2 (germline): PRHDT, FYEKMQ (reference sequence). DNA of the CDR3: TGTGCCAGCAGCTTCGGCCTCTCCGACGAGCAGTACTTC. Protein product: CASSFGLSDEQYF.

The V and J genes are TRBV11-2 and TRBJ2-4; 7 bases match TRBD2. V was pared by 5 bases and J by 6 bases, with 10 bases of the junction left unmatched. There are 15 residues in the CDR3. Germline V gene data show CDR1 as SGHAT and CDR2 as FQNNGV. This CDR3 is CASSPFGGLGNIQYF. The CDR3 bases are TGTGCCAGCAGCCCATTCGGGGGGTTGGGAAACATTCAGTACTTC. The whole variable domain, filled in from reference TRBV11-2 and TRBJ2-4, reads EAGVAQSPRYKIIEKRQSVAFWCNPISGHATLYWYQQILGQGPKLLIQFQNNGVVDDSQLPKDRFSAERLKGVDSTLKIQPAKLEDSAVYLCASSPFGGLGNIQYFGAGTRLSVL.

This clonotype was observed a handful of times. The chain combines TRBV20-1 with TRBJ2-7; D remains ambiguous. Germline lookup yields CDR1 DFQATT and CDR2 SNEGSKA (reference sequence). Trimming took 0 bases from V and 8 from J, leaving 20 bases between them. The CDR3 runs 15 residues. CDR3 coding DNA: TGCAGTGCTAGAGATTACGGTTTAAGCGTGGGCAAGCAGTACGTC. It is translated as CSARDYGLSVGKQYV.

As to this clonotype: One base away lies a much larger clone, so this may be a sequencing read error. V and J are TRBV12-3 or TRBV12-4 and TRBJ2-2; D is possibly TRBD1 (5 bases). This CDR3 spans 14 amino acids. V lost 3 bases, J lost 3 bases, and 8 bases lay in between. The CDR3 reads CASSFSRDTGELFF. CDR3 nucleotides: TGTGCCAGCAGTTTTAGCAGGGACACCGGGGAGCTGTTTTTT.

Points on this clonotype: Its ends do not fully match the called genes, so a read error is possible. The chain links TRBV20-1 to TRBJ2-1; TRBD2 agrees at 10 bases. Germline assignment: CDR1 DFQATT and CDR2 SNEGSKA (reference sequence). CDR3 length equals 15 residues. CDR3 nucleotide sequence: TGCTGTGCTAGAGGCAGCGGGGGGGCCAGGAATGAGCAGTTCTTC. As protein: CCARGSGGARNEQFF.

This clonotype was counted a few times. The gene calls are TRBV28 and TRBJ1-5; D may be TRBD1 (5 bases). V was pared by 6 bases and J by 5 bases, with 11 bases between. The CDR3 runs 13 residues. The germline gives CDR1 MDHEN, CDR2 SYDVKM. This CDR3 is CASRRQLHQPQHF. The CDR3 DNA reads as TGTGCCAGCAGACGACAGCTCCATCAGCCCCAGCATTTT.

This clonotype has at least ten counts. The chain uses TRBV7-2 and TRBJ2-5; 7 bases are a match to TRBD1. Germline V CDR1 and CDR2: SGHTA, FQGNSA. Trimming cost V 4 bases and J 5 bases; bases outside gene matches: 13. The CDR3 sequence is 16 residues long. The CDR3 DNA is TGTGCCAGCAGCTCCCCCCTACAGGGGCTTGGGGAGACCCAGTACTTC. It encodes CASSSPLQGLGETQYF.

This clonotype turned up a few times. The chain couples TRBV18 to TRBJ2-2; D unresolved. This CDR3 comprises 16 residues. Germline CDR1 is KGHSH and CDR2 is LQKENI. Trimming pared 3 bases from V and 0 bases from J, leaving 11 bases between. The CDR3 sequence: CASSPVPLTNTGELFF. In DNA, the CDR3 is TGTGCCAGCTCACCCGTTCCCCTGACGAACACCGGGGAGCTGTTTTTT.

This clonotype has more than one count but fewer than ten. The chain is built from TRBV6-1 and TRBJ2-7; the D gene is possibly TRBD2 (5 bases). Looked up from germline, CDR1 is MNHNS and CDR2 is SASEGT. The CDR3 spans 14 residues. V lost 8 bases and J 4 bases, leaving 18 bases between the germline ends. CDR3 sequence reads: CASGTRTGYYEQYV. In nucleotides, the CDR3 is TGTGCCAGCGGCACCAGGACGGGATATTACGAGCAGTACGTC.

This clonotype showed up many times. The J gene is TRBJ1-2, the V gene TRBV5-1, with 7 bases aligning to TRBD1. With V trimmed by 4 bases and J by 3 bases, 12 bases remained unmatched. Germline loops: CDR1 SGHRS, CDR2 YFSETQ. This CDR3 has 16 amino acids. The CDR3 DNA is TGCGCCAGCAGCCCTTCTTATGACAGGGCTTACTATGGCTACACCTTC. Its translation is CASSPSYDRAYYGYTF.

This clonotype was counted many times. The genes are TRBV20-1 and TRBJ2-7; possible D gene TRBD1, 7 bases. Germline V CDR1 and CDR2: DFQATT, SNEGSKA (reference sequence). V was clipped by 0 bases and J by 2 bases, with 23 bases between them. The CDR3 consists of 18 residues. The CDR3 DNA is TGCAGTGCTAGAGATCCCAGTGGGGCAGGGGGGACCCCCTACGAGCAGTACTTC. Its protein product is CSARDPSGAGGTPYEQYF.

The chain is built from TRBV12-5 and TRBJ2-3; 8 bases agree with TRBD2. The germline CDR1 and CDR2 sequences are LGHNT and FRNRAP. The length of the CDR3 is 15 residues. The trim removed 7 bases at V and 7 bases at J, leaving 13 bases unmatched. CDR3 amino acids: CASAVPAGAVYTQYF. As DNA, the CDR3 is TGTGCTAGTGCCGTCCCAGCGGGGGCGGTTTATACGCAGTATTTT.

This chain links TRBV12-3 or TRBV12-4 with TRBJ2-7; D remains unclear. This CDR3 is 13 amino acids long. Trimming took off 3 bases at V and 6 bases at J, with 12 bases between the two ends. In DNA, the CDR3 is TGTGCCAGCAGTTTTCCCCAGGCCAGCGAGCAGTACTTC. Translated: CASSFPQASEQYF.

There are many counts of this clonotype. The chain couples TRBV7-6 to TRBJ1-1, with 7 bases identical to TRBD1. V was clipped by 5 bases and J by 3 bases; unmatched bases: 6. Per the germline V gene, CDR1 is SGHVS and CDR2 is FNYEAQ. CDR3 size: 14 residues. The DNA for the CDR3 is TGTGCCAGCAGCCCAGGGGGGCCGGACACTGAAGCTTTCTTT. Protein: CASSPGGPDTEAFF.

This clonotype has a single count. Written as DNA, the CDR3 is TGCAGCGCGCACCCGACAGGGTTAAATAACTATGGCTACACCTTC. Translating gives CSAHPTGLNNYGYTF. The V gene is TRBV29-1, the J gene TRBJ1-2; 7 bases are shared with TRBD1. CDR1 SQVTM and CDR2 ANQGSEA come from the germline V gene. The J segment lost 1 base and the V segment lost 7 bases, leaving 12 bases of the junction unmatched. The CDR3 length is 15 residues.

V is TRBV24-1 and J is TRBJ2-6; D remains unclear. The germline gives CDR1 KGHDR, CDR2 SFDVKD. V gave up 0 bases and J gave up 0 bases, with 8 bases separating them. The CDR3 covers 17 residues. The CDR3 sequence: CATSDLWQDSGANVLTF. CDR3 DNA sequence: TGTGCCACCAGTGATTTGTGGCAGGACTCTGGGGCCAACGTCCTGACTTTC.

Worth noting for this clonotype: A much larger clone is a single base away; this may be a read error. The J gene is TRBJ1-2, the V gene TRBV6-1, with D uncertain. The CDR3 extends over 12 amino acids. Germline-derived CDR1 and CDR2 are MNHNS and SASEGT. V was clipped by 4 bases and J by 12 bases, with 15 bases between them. The CDR3 coding sequence is TGTGCCAGCAGTGTCCCTTCCCAAACGGACACCTTC. Protein: CASSVPSQTDTF.

This clonotype was seen a handful of times. One end of the junction varies from germline; a read error may be responsible. The chain links TRBV7-2 to TRBJ2-5, with D possibly matching TRBD2 (9 bases). CDR1 is SGHTA and CDR2 is FQGNSA in the germline V gene. This CDR3 is 15 amino acids long. The CDR3 here is CASSLAGQAKETQYF. CDR3 nucleotide sequence: TGTGCCAGCAGCCTAGCGGGACAGGCTAAAGAGACCCAGTACTTC.

This clonotype was seen repeatedly, ten times or more. The genes are TRBV20-1 and TRBJ1-1; D is unclear. Trimming cost V 4 bases and J 4 bases, with 10 bases left between them. The CDR3 covers 12 residues. Germline V gene data show CDR1 as DFQATT and CDR2 as SNEGSKA (reference sequence). The CDR3 region is CSATVLGTEAFF. The CDR3 bases are TGCAGTGCTACCGTTTTAGGCACTGAAGCTTTCTTT.

The table lists this clonotype with many counts. The CDR3 DNA is TGTGCCAGCAGTTGGAGCCGGGACACGAGCTCCTACGAGCAGTACGTC. The encoded protein is CASSWSRDTSSYEQYV. The gene calls are TRBV28 and TRBJ2-7; D may be TRBD1 (6 bases). CDR1 and CDR2 from the germline V gene are MDHEN and SYDVKM. The CDR3 consists of 16 residues. Trimming removed 4 bases at V and 0 bases at J, with 16 bases between.

This clonotype occurred a few times. This chain links TRBV20-1 with TRBJ1-1; 7 bases agree with TRBD1. Germline CDR1 reads DFQATT; CDR2 reads SNEGSKA (reference sequence). The CDR3 runs to 13 residues. With 0 bases clipped from V and 7 bases from J, the junction kept 5 bases outside the gene matches. CDR3 region: CSAREMGQFEAFF. The CDR3 DNA is TGCAGTGCTAGAGAAATGGGACAGTTTGAAGCTTTCTTT.

There are many counts of this clonotype. The V and J genes are TRBV15 and TRBJ1-1; the match to TRBD1 covers 8 bases. Germline values: CDR1 LNHNV, CDR2 YYDKDF (reference sequence). CDR3 length: 20 amino acids. The V gene end was trimmed by 2 bases and the J gene end by 2 bases; junction bases not matched to a gene: 19. The DNA of the CDR3 is TGTGCCACCAGCAGATCCCGTGGGACAGGAGGGCCAGGGGCCAACACTGAAGCTTTCTTT. Its translation: CATSRSRGTGGPGANTEAFF.

The sample holds a few counts of this clonotype. The rearrangement links TRBV7-2 to TRBJ2-5; weak D call: TRBD2 (6 bases). Germline CDR1 SGHTA, CDR2 FQGNSA. Trimming took 2 bases from V and 0 from J, leaving 22 bases between them. CDR3 length equals 19 residues. The CDR3 sequence: CASSLSGVGGSLNQETQYF. In DNA form, the CDR3 reads TGTGCCAGCAGCTTATCGGGGGTCGGAGGGTCCTTAAACCAAGAGACCCAGTACTTC.

The chain couples TRBV9 to TRBJ2-1; D gene unclear. The germline V gene encodes CDR1 SGDLS and CDR2 YYNGEE. The CDR3 is made up of 17 amino acids. Deletions cut 0 bases from V and 0 bases from J, with 13 bases between. The DNA of the CDR3 is TGTGCCAGCAGCGTAGCTGCCGGCGAGAGCTCCTACAATGAGCAGTTCTTC. Its protein is CASSVAAGESSYNEQFF.

This clonotype showed up many times. The V call is TRBV7-6, the J call TRBJ2-1; 7 bases match TRBD2. Per germline, CDR1 SGHVS and CDR2 FNYEAQ. This CDR3 has 18 residues. Trimming took 7 bases from V and 5 from J; bases not matched to a gene: 20. The DNA of the CDR3 is TGTGCCAGCACCAAATACGGGCGGGGGAGCCCGGGTGACAATGAGCAGTTCTTC. Its translation is CASTKYGRGSPGDNEQFF.

This clonotype was counted a few times. CDR3 DNA: TGCGCCAGCAGCACAGGGGGTTCCCACGAGCAGTACTTC. Encoded protein: CASSTGGSHEQYF. The rearrangement joins TRBV5-1 to TRBJ2-7; 8 bases are shared with TRBD1. Germline trimming cut 4 bases from V and 5 bases from J; bases unmatched to any gene: 5. Germline CDR1 SGHRS, CDR2 YFSETQ. This CDR3 contains 13 residues.

This chain uses TRBV20-1 with TRBJ1-1; weak D call: TRBD1 (6 bases). Germline CDR1 and CDR2: DFQATT and SNEGSKA (reference sequence). The length of the CDR3 is 11 residues. CDR3: CRGGGNTEAFF. Written as DNA, the CDR3 is TGCAGGGGGGGCGGGAACACTGAAGCTTTCTTT.

This clonotype turned up a few times. This rearrangement joins TRBV6-1 to TRBJ2-3, with 12 positions matching TRBD2. V lost 6 bases, J lost 0 bases, and 7 bases stayed unmatched. Germline V lookup: CDR1 MNHNS, CDR2 SASEGT. The CDR3 has 17 residues. The CDR3 DNA is TGTGCCAGCAGCCGACCCGGACTAGCGGGGAGCACAGATACGCAGTATTTT. Amino acid sequence: CASSRPGLAGSTDTQYF.

The rearrangement joins TRBV13 to TRBJ2-7; D not certain. The V end lost 4 bases, the J end lost 0 bases, and 13 bases lay between the germline ends. The CDR3 runs to 15 residues. Germline CDR1 and CDR2: PRHDT and FYEKMQ (reference sequence). The CDR3 DNA follows: TGTGCCAGCAGCTCCACGGTTGGGTACTCCTACGAGCAGTACTTC. Amino acids: CASSSTVGYSYEQYF.

This rearrangement joins TRBV10-2 to TRBJ2-5; the match to TRBD1 covers 7 bases. The ends lost 3 bases at V and 5 bases at J; junction bases unmatched: 3. The CDR3 runs 13 residues. Per the germline V gene, CDR1 is WSHSY and CDR2 is SAAADI. The CDR3 sequence: CASSDHRGETQYF. CDR3 DNA: TGCGCCAGCAGTGACCACAGGGGTGAGACCCAGTACTTC.